This T cell receptor beta chain was obtained from a study of post-analysis software for immune sequencing data. The CDR3 has 17 residues. V lost 0 bases, J lost 4 bases, and 11 bases stayed unmatched. Germline V gene sequence: CDR1 DFQATT, CDR2 SNEGSKA (reference sequence). This clonotype is a singleton in its sample. Its antigen is unknown. Included in the TCR beta cDNA libraries were unique molecular identifiers. Around 500,000 cDNA molecules were obtained from approximately 1 to 10 million T cells. TCRdb reprocessed the PCR reads via MiXCR and lists one record per CDR3 protein. The table records around 710,000 distinct CDR3 sequences, roughly 50% of them present only once. The study, taken as a whole, reports: Batch-mates among the samples co-clustered strongly by F measure. The five TRBV segments detected at higher frequency in patients than in controls included TRBV5-6, TRBV5-1 and TRBV20-1. Controls significantly exceeded multiple sclerosis patients in normalized Chao1 diversity.

This chain joins TRBV20-1 and TRBJ2-3, with 9 positions matching TRBD2. The receptor's source is a girl under 18 with multiple sclerosis. The source material was blood. The CDR3 loop is CSARDRDWREGPDTQYF. The DNA for the CDR3 is TGCAGTGCTAGAGATCGGGACTGGCGGGAGGGACCAGATACGCAGTATTTT.